Listed below are T cell receptor beta chains from one sample, sequenced in a study of immune heterogeneity within non-small cell lung tumors. TCRdb independently ran MiXCR on the multiplex PCR reads; one entry per CDR3 protein. Among over 5,000 distinct CDR3 sequences listed, roughly 21% were seen once. Sequencing was performed on lung tumor tissue. These receptors were collected from a woman aged 55-69 years with non-small cell lung cancer. The CDR3 runs from the conserved cysteine through the conserved F or W. A D gene is named only where the DNA matches it firmly. Some rows mark clone size as missing; the rest say once, few, many or name a class of expanded clone.

D	length	J	V	size	CDR3	DNA
NA	14	TRBJ1-5	TRBV7-8	many	CASSAGDSNQPQHF	TGTGCCAGCAGCGCAGGGGATAGCAATCAGCCCCAGCATTTT
TRBD1	14	TRBJ2-7	TRBV20-1	medium-sized	CSAPRTGGNYEQYF	TGCAGTGCTCCACGGACAGGGGGAAACTACGAGCAGTACTTC
NA	14	TRBJ2-3	TRBV5-1	NA	CASRVHASTDTQYF	TGCGCCAGCAGGGTTCATGCTAGCACAGATACGCAGTATTTT
NA	15	TRBJ2-7	TRBV20-1	large	CSAINPGLRAYEQYF	TGCAGTGCTATCAACCCGGGACTTAGAGCCTACGAGCAGTACTTC
NA	13	TRBJ2-7	TRBV7-3	NA	CASSLLPAGQQYF	TGTGCCAGCAGCTTATTGCCGGCGGGTCAGCAGTACTTC
NA	15	TRBJ2-7	TRBV28	medium-sized	CASSPWGAGSYEQYF	TGTGCCAGCAGCCCATGGGGAGCGGGTTCCTACGAGCAGTACTTC
TRBD2	15	TRBJ2-5	TRBV20-1	NA	CSARALRLAEETQYF	TGCAGTGCTAGGGCCCTAAGACTAGCGGAAGAGACCCAGTACTTC
NA	11	TRBJ2-7	TRBV19	medium-sized	CASKEGSEQYF	TGTGCCAGTAAGGAGGGGTCCGAGCAGTACTTC
NA	14	TRBJ1-2	TRBV6-1	medium-sized	CASSSPAFQSGYTF	TGTGCCAGCAGTTCCCCGGCCTTCCAGAGCGGCTACACCTTC
TRBD2	15	TRBJ2-7	TRBV14	NA	CASSPRTSGRGEQYF	TGTGCCAGCAGCCCCCGGACTAGCGGGAGGGGGGAGCAGTACTTC
NA	11	TRBJ1-4	TRBV7-9	many	CASSSGEKLFF	TGTGCCAGCAGCTCCGGTGAAAAACTGTTTTTT
NA	13	TRBJ2-1	TRBV4-2	few	CASSQVAANEQFF	TGTGCCAGCAGCCAAGTAGCGGCCAATGAGCAGTTCTTC
TRBD1	16	TRBJ2-5	TRBV15	medium-sized	CATSRDPGQGRETQYF	TGTGCCACCAGCAGAGACCCGGGACAGGGGCGAGAGACCCAGTACTTC
NA	13	TRBJ1-6	TRBV2	once	CASSFQVNSPLHF	TGTGCCAGCAGTTTTCAAGTTAATTCACCCCTCCACTTT
NA	10	TRBJ2-7	TRBV5-1	medium-sized	CARSSYEQYF	TGCGCCAGGTCCTCCTACGAGCAGTACTTC
NA	12	TRBJ2-7	TRBV27	medium-sized	CASSPGAYEQYF	TGTGCCAGCAGCCCCGGCGCCTACGAGCAGTACTTC
TRBD2	19	TRBJ2-2	TRBV5-1	NA	CASSWRTSVVRGNTGELFF	TGCGCCAGCAGCTGGAGGACTAGCGTAGTGAGGGGTAACACCGGGGAGCTGTTTTTT
NA	13	TRBJ1-6	TRBV11-2	once	CASSFNVNSPLHF	TGTGCCAGCAGCTTCAACGTAAATTCACCCCTCCACTTT
NA	14	TRBJ2-7	TRBV5-1	medium-sized	CASSYGLGAYEQYF	TGCGCCAGCAGCTACGGACTGGGAGCCTACGAGCAGTACTTC
NA	11	TRBJ2-7	TRBV10-1	medium-sized	CASSDGRVPHF	TGCGCCAGCAGTGACGGGCGGGTGCCGCACTTC
NA	16	TRBJ2-3	TRBV2	medium-sized	CASSSDSPKGTDTQYF	TGTGCCAGCAGCTCAGACTCCCCGAAGGGCACAGATACGCAGTATTTT
NA	13	TRBJ1-6	TRBV20-1	medium-sized	CSARTVYNSPLHF	TGCAGTGCAAGGACAGTCTATAATTCACCCCTCCACTTT
NA	11	TRBJ1-4	TRBV25-1	few	CASRQGEKLFF	TGTGCCAGCAGACAGGGAGAAAAACTGTTTTTT
TRBD2	18	TRBJ2-3	TRBV6-2/TRBV6-3	many	CASSYSRRQREVADTQYF	TGTGCCAGCAGTTACTCGAGGAGGCAGCGGGAGGTTGCAGATACGCAGTATTTT
TRBD1	14	TRBJ2-3	TRBV19	medium-sized	CASSKGQHTDTQYF	TGTGCCAGTAGTAAGGGACAGCACACAGATACGCAGTATTTT
NA	11	TRBJ2-7	TRBV29-1	few	CSVEGAYEQYF	TGCAGCGTTGAGGGGGCCTACGAGCAGTACTTC
TRBD2	14	TRBJ2-5	TRBV11-1	NA	CASSTLAGGETQYF	TGTGCCAGCAGCACGCTAGCGGGAGGTGAGACCCAGTACTTC
NA	12	TRBJ2-7	TRBV3-1	medium-sized	CASSPGGSGKHF	TGTGCCAGCAGCCCTGGGGGATCCGGTAAGCACTTC
NA	15	TRBJ1-2	TRBV7-8	medium-sized	CASSLSLSTNYGYTF	TGTGCCAGCAGCTTATCGCTATCGACTAACTATGGCTACACCTTC
TRBD1	15	TRBJ2-3	TRBV30	many	CATDQGRGQVDTQYF	TGTGCCACGGATCAGGGCAGGGGGCAGGTAGATACGCAGTATTTT
NA	14	TRBJ1-2	TRBV9	medium-sized	CASSPGRVGYGYTF	TGTGCCAGCAGCCCGGGTAGGGTCGGCTATGGCTACACCTTC
TRBD1	13	TRBJ1-1	TRBV10-2	many	CASREPGTEEAFF	TGCGCCAGCAGGGAACCCGGGACAGAAGAAGCTTTCTTT
TRBD1	14	TRBJ1-2	TRBV28	NA	CASRGTGGGYGYTF	TGTGCCAGCAGGGGAACAGGGGGCGGGTATGGCTACACCTTC
TRBD1	15	TRBJ1-4	TRBV6-2/TRBV6-3	medium-sized	CASSANSGTAEKLFF	TGTGCCAGCAGTGCTAACTCCGGGACAGCAGAAAAACTGTTTTTT
TRBD1	15	TRBJ1-3	TRBV12-3/TRBV12-4	medium-sized	CASSLPADRVNTIYF	TGTGCCAGCAGTTTGCCCGCGGACAGGGTAAACACCATATATTTT
NA	16	TRBJ1-6	TRBV30	medium-sized	CAWSPYWGNYNSPLHF	TGTGCCTGGAGCCCCTATTGGGGCAACTATAATTCACCCCTCCACTTT
TRBD1	13	TRBJ1-6	TRBV30	medium-sized	CAFRTGGNSPLHF	TGTGCCTTCCGGACAGGGGGCAATTCACCCCTCCACTTT
TRBD1	16	TRBJ2-7	TRBV18	large	CASSPQGRTGGHEQYF	TGTGCCAGCTCACCTCAAGGGCGGACAGGGGGACACGAGCAGTACTTC
NA	13	TRBJ1-2	TRBV6-5	medium-sized	CASSYGGDHGYTF	TGTGCCAGCAGTTACGGAGGGGATCATGGCTACACCTTC
TRBD1	15	TRBJ2-7	TRBV5-1	medium-sized	CASSLANGQGHEQYF	TGCGCCAGCAGCTTGGCCAACGGACAGGGTCACGAGCAGTACTTC
NA	16	TRBJ2-7	TRBV27	medium-sized	CASSLSGAGVTYEQYF	TGTGCCAGCAGTTTATCCGGGGCCGGGGTTACCTACGAGCAGTACTTC
TRBD1	16	TRBJ1-2	TRBV20-1	medium-sized	CSARATTGGQGYGYTF	TGCAGTGCTAGGGCGACGACAGGGGGCCAGGGCTATGGCTACACCTTC
TRBD1	15	TRBJ2-1	TRBV5-5	many	CATTLTGGAANEQFF	TGTGCCACTACTCTTACAGGGGGCGCGGCGAATGAGCAGTTCTTC
TRBD2	15	TRBJ2-1	TRBV20-1	many	CSARGQGLEYNEQFF	TGCAGTGCTAGAGGGCAGGGACTAGAATACAATGAGCAGTTCTTC
NA	13	TRBJ2-1	TRBV5-1	many	CASSLAPTMSQFF	TGCGCCAGCAGCTTGGCCCCTACTATGTCGCAGTTCTTC